The present entry profiles one T cell receptor (beta chain) with its context. What it binds is unknown. The sample belongs to a study of cytotoxic CD8 clonotypes in ibrutinib-treated CLL. Trimming cost V 1 base and J 6 bases, with 11 bases left between them. Germline V CDR1 and CDR2: SGHKS, YYEKEE (reference sequence). The CDR3 has 14 amino acids. Study-wide results and caveats: Clonality (at baseline) was higher than in age-matched healthy donors and tracked circulating CD8+ T-cell counts.

Only in-frame clones appear in the TCRdb table, and some are missing; sequencing was by immunoSEQ multiplex PCR. The top ten clones hold roughly a tenth of a sample with fewer than 45,000 clones, roughly three quarters of them seen once. The chain uses TRBV5-5 and TRBJ1-5; D might be TRBD1 (5 bases). The clonotype was recovered from a human donor with chronic lymphocytic leukemia. Source: PBMCs, taken at disease progression, from a patient treated with ibrutinib. The CDR3 sequence: CASSLWGVGQPQHF. For the CDR3, the DNA is TGTGCCAGCAGCTTGTGGGGGGTAGGTCAGCCCCAGCATTTT.